Described below is a single T cell receptor beta chain sequence and its context. The data derive from a study of blood T cell repertoires in COVID-19. Overall study: The cDNA or gDNA used as material had been derived from T cells, B-cell-depleted T cells, or PBMCs.

A Seattle source enrolled patients during active infection and followed them longitudinally. From germline, CDR1 is SGHRS and CDR2 YFSETQ. The CDR3 is made up of 14 amino acids. J lost 1 base, V lost 5 bases, and 5 bases had no gene match. Sequencing was performed with immunoSEQ multiplex PCR; in TCRdb, only in-frame clones are kept and a portion is missing. The table has fewer than 300,000 clones, approximately 90% seen once. The rearrangement joins TRBV5-1 to TRBJ1-2; 7 nucleotides agree with TRBD1. The TCR sequence derives from a woman under 40 with COVID-19, enrolled during active disease. The sequenced material came from peripheral blood. This CDR3 is CASSTGDNNYGYTF. In DNA, the CDR3 is TGCGCCAGCAGTACAGGGGATAATAACTATGGCTACACCTTC.